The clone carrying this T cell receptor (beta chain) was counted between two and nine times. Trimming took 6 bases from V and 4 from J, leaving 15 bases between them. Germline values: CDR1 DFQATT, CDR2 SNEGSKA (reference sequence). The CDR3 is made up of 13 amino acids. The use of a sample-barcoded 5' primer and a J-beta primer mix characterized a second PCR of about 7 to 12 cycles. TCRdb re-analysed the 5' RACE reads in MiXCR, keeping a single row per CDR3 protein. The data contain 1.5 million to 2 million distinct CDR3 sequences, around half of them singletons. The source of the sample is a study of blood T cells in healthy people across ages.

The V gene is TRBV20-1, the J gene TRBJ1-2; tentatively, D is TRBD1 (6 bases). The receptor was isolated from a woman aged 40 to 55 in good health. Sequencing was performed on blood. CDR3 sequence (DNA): TGCAGTGCGTGGACAGCGGGGGCCTATGGCTACACCTTC. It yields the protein CSAWTAGAYGYTF.